Listed here are 22 T cell receptor beta chains from one sample, sequenced in a study of T cells in Graves' hyperthyroidism and ophthalmopathy. TCR beta CDR3 sequences were amplified from RNA transcripts. HTBI primers were used for first-round RT-PCR of the TCR CDR3. One entry per CDR3 protein, called by TCRdb with MiXCR from the multiplex PCR reads. The data hold around 520,000 distinct CDR3 sequences, with roughly a quarter observed a single time. Input material: blood. The origin of the receptors is a woman aged 25 to 39 with Graves' ophthalmopathy.

This clonotype came up many times. V usage is TRBV20-1 and J usage is TRBJ2-7; the D gene could be TRBD1 or TRBD2 (5 bases each). The CDR3 has 16 residues. CDR1 DFQATT and CDR2 SNEGSKA come from the germline V gene (reference sequence). Deletions cut 0 bases from V and 2 bases from J, with 17 bases between. The CDR3 loop is CSARELWGLNTYEQYF. CDR3 nucleotide sequence: TGCAGTGCTAGAGAATTGTGGGGGTTGAACACCTACGAGCAGTACTTC.

V is TRBV12-3 or TRBV12-4 and J is TRBJ2-3, with 7 bases that match TRBD2. V lost 3 bases and J lost 0; bases outside the gene matches: 12. CDR3 length: 18 residues. This chain's CDR3 is CASSFLPYPSGSTDTQYF. CDR3 nucleotides: TGTGCCAGCAGTTTCTTACCCTACCCTAGCGGAAGCACAGATACGCAGTATTTT.

At least ten counts were recorded for this clonotype. The rearrangement uses TRBV30 and TRBJ1-2; D is ambiguous. CDR1 and CDR2 (germline): GTSNPN, SVGIG (reference sequence). This CDR3 is built from 12 residues. The ends were cut back, 3 bases at V and 4 bases at J, with 9 bases in the middle. The DNA of the CDR3 is TGTGCCTGGAGACGATTTAGCTATGGCTACACCTTC. It is translated as CAWRRFSYGYTF.

For this clonotype: A read error is possible here, since a much larger clone lies one base away. The final CDR3 position lacks the conserved phenylalanine or tryptophan, pointing to a likely read error. This rearrangement joins TRBV5-8 to TRBJ1-2; perhaps TRBD1 as D (6 bases). Trimming removed 2 bases from V and 10 bases from J, with 9 bases in between. Germline V gene data show CDR1 as SGHTS and CDR2 as YDEGEE. The CDR3 length is 11 residues. CDR3 in amino acids: CASSFDRNYTV. The DNA of the CDR3 is TGTGCCAGCAGCTTCGACAGGAACTACACCGTC.

This clonotype has ten or more counts. The chain links TRBV20-1 to TRBJ1-2; tentative D call: TRBD1 (5 bases). V lost 2 bases, J lost 4 bases, and 14 bases lay in between. This CDR3 has 14 residues. CDR1 DFQATT and CDR2 SNEGSKA come from the germline V gene (reference sequence). In DNA form, the CDR3 reads TGCAGTGCTAGACGAGGAGGGGCGCGCTATGGCTACACCTTC. Amino acids: CSARRGGARYGYTF.

In this sample, this clonotype turned up many times. V usage is TRBV27 and J usage is TRBJ2-5; D is uncertain. Germline V CDR1 and CDR2: MNHEY, SMNVEV (reference sequence). The CDR3 has 14 residues. V was clipped by 0 bases and J by 5 bases, with 10 bases between them. CDR3 DNA sequence: TGTGCCAGCAGTTTATCAGGGAACCGGGAGACCCAGTACTTC. This encodes CASSLSGNRETQYF.

This clonotype came up many times. This rearrangement joins TRBV9 to TRBJ1-1; no clear D gene. Deletions cut 4 bases from V and 0 bases from J, with 16 bases between. Germline V gene sequence: CDR1 SGDLS, CDR2 YYNGEE. This CDR3 is 16 amino acids long. The CDR3 protein is CASSPRWDFMNTEAFF. The CDR3, as DNA: TGTGCCAGCAGCCCGAGATGGGATTTCATGAACACTGAAGCTTTCTTT.

In regard to this clonotype: The junction departs from the called germline gene at one end, perhaps through a read error. The chain has TRBV6-1 and TRBJ2-5; unclear D gene. The CDR3 is made up of 11 amino acids. Germline values: CDR1 MNHNS, CDR2 SASEGT. The CDR3 DNA sequence: TGTGCCAGCAGCCCTCAGGAGAGCCAGTACTTC. Translation gives CASSPQESQYF.

This clonotype has only a few counts. The rearrangement uses TRBV5-1 and TRBJ2-5; D may be TRBD2 (5 bases). V was pared by 5 bases and J by 2 bases, with 16 bases between. Germline V CDR1 and CDR2: SGHRS, YFSETQ. The CDR3 runs to 15 residues. CDR3 region: CASRPRKRVQETQYF. The CDR3 DNA is TGCGCCAGCAGACCCAGGAAGAGGGTTCAAGAGACCCAGTACTTC.

This clonotype showed up many times. The chain has TRBV28 and TRBJ2-7, with a possible D match to TRBD2 (5 bases). CDR3 length: 14 amino acids. Germline V gives CDR1 MDHEN, CDR2 SYDVKM. The V end was cut by 2 bases, the J end by 8 bases, with 16 bases between. CDR3: CASSLEGSRPKQYF. CDR3 in DNA: TGTGCCAGCAGTTTAGAGGGTTCGCGGCCAAAGCAGTACTTC.

In its sample, this clonotype was seen a few times. The V call is TRBV27, the J call TRBJ2-2, with TRBD1 matching 9 bases. The CDR3 spans 15 residues. Germline V gene lookup returns CDR1 MNHEY and CDR2 SMNVEV (reference sequence). Unmatched junction bases numbered 9, after V lost 4 bases and J lost 9 bases. In DNA, the CDR3 is TGTGCCAGCAGTTCCCTCTCGGACAGGGGACGGGAGCTGTTTTTT. It is translated as CASSSLSDRGRELFF.

This clonotype has at least ten counts. The chain has TRBV20-1 and TRBJ2-5; 8 bases fit TRBD1. This CDR3 is 14 amino acids long. The trim removed 0 bases at V and 5 bases at J, leaving 5 bases unmatched. Germline CDR1 and CDR2: DFQATT and SNEGSKA (reference sequence). CDR3 coding DNA: TGCAGTGCTAGAGATAGGACAGGGTACGAGACCCAGTACTTC. Its translation is CSARDRTGYETQYF.

A few counts support this clonotype. J is TRBJ1-3 and V is TRBV15; D ambiguous. This CDR3 comprises 15 residues. The germline gives CDR1 LNHNV, CDR2 YYDKDF (reference sequence). V was clipped by 2 bases and J by 0 bases, with 8 bases between them. The CDR3 here is CATSRSQSSGNTIYF. The CDR3 DNA reads as TGTGCCACCAGCAGAAGCCAGAGCTCTGGAAACACCATATATTTT.

The chain recombines TRBV12-3 or TRBV12-4 with TRBJ2-6; D possibly corresponds to TRBD1 (6 bases). The CDR3 is made up of 16 amino acids. V lost 5 bases to trimming and J lost 0 bases, with 11 bases between them. The CDR3 reads CASSEGHLSGANVLTF. DNA for the CDR3: TGTGCCAGCAGTGAGGGACACCTCTCTGGGGCCAACGTCCTGACTTTC.

This clonotype was counted many times. The V call is TRBV5-1, the J call TRBJ2-7; D ambiguous. Germline loops: CDR1 SGHRS, CDR2 YFSETQ. The CDR3 contains 13 residues. Trimming left V 1 base short and J 3 bases short, with 8 bases between. The CDR3 DNA sequence: TGCGCCAGCAGCTTGTTTGCGGTCTACGAGCAGTACTTC. Its protein is CASSLFAVYEQYF.

This clonotype was seen at least ten times. This chain connects TRBV28 to TRBJ1-3; D is perhaps TRBD1 (5 bases). Germline V gene sequence: CDR1 MDHEN, CDR2 SYDVKM. Between the trimmed V and J ends, which lost 6 bases and 4 bases, there was a span of 13 bases. This CDR3 spans 14 amino acids. CDR3 nucleotide sequence: TGTGCCAGCAGCTTACAGGACCCCGGAAACACCATATATTTT. It codes for CASSLQDPGNTIYF. Full variable domain (missing parts from reference TRBV28 and TRBJ1-3): DVKVTQSSRYLVKRTGEKVFLECVQDMDHENMFWYRQDPGLGLRLIYFSYDVKMKEKGDIPEGYSVSREKKERFSLILESASTNQTSMYLCASSLQDPGNTIYFGEGSWLTVV.

The sample holds many counts of this clonotype. The chain uses TRBV2 and TRBJ1-1, with a tentative D call TRBD1 (6 bases). Germline CDR1 and CDR2: SNHLY and FYNNEI. The CDR3 sequence is 13 residues long. The ends were cut back, 7 bases at V and 11 bases at J, with 20 bases in the middle. CDR3 protein: CASTQQGSGRAFF. CDR3 sequence (DNA): TGTGCCAGCACACAACAGGGTTCGGGTCGCGCTTTCTTT.

This clonotype was seen ten or more times. The V call is TRBV11-2, the J call TRBJ2-5; 9 bases are a match to TRBD2. Looked up from germline, CDR1 is SGHAT and CDR2 is FQNNGV. Losses at the gene ends were 0 bases for V and 2 bases for J; bases not matched to a gene: 7. CDR3 size: 17 residues. The CDR3 protein is CASSLDLQRGVQETQYF. In DNA form, the CDR3 reads TGTGCCAGCAGCTTAGATTTGCAGCGGGGGGTTCAAGAGACCCAGTACTTC. Full variable domain (missing parts from reference TRBV11-2 and TRBJ2-5): EAGVAQSPRYKIIEKRQSVAFWCNPISGHATLYWYQQILGQGPKLLIQFQNNGVVDDSQLPKDRFSAERLKGVDSTLKIQPAKLEDSAVYLCASSLDLQRGVQETQYFGPGTRLLVL.

There are many counts of this clonotype. CDR3 DNA: TGCAGCGCCCCGGGACTAGCGGGGGAGGGGAAAGAGACCCAGTACTTC. Its translation: CSAPGLAGEGKETQYF. The rearrangement joins TRBV29-1 to TRBJ2-5; 14 nucleotides line up with TRBD2. This CDR3 region has 16 residues. CDR1 is SQVTM, CDR2 ANQGSEA, per germline. V lost 7 bases, J lost 3 bases, and 10 bases stayed unmatched.

As DNA, the CDR3 is TGTGCCAGCAGCTTGGGCAGGGGGTCCGAGACTGAAGCTTTCTTT. It translates to CASSLGRGSETEAFF. The chain couples TRBV7-6 to TRBJ1-1; 7 nucleotides agree with TRBD1. Per the germline V gene, CDR1 is SGHVS and CDR2 is FNYEAQ. The CDR3 sequence is 15 residues long. V lost 3 bases and J lost 5; bases outside the gene matches: 9.

This clonotype has at least ten counts. The genes are TRBV6-1 and TRBJ2-7; weak D call: TRBD1 (6 bases). V was clipped by 7 bases and J by 7 bases, with 23 bases between them. CDR3 length: 15 amino acids. Germline V gene sequence: CDR1 MNHNS, CDR2 SASEGT. CDR3 loop: CASTQTGGGLGEQYF. CDR3 bases: TGTGCCAGCACCCAGACAGGAGGTGGTCTGGGAGAGCAGTACTTC.

As concerns this clonotype: With a much larger clone just one base away, this may be a read error. The chain couples TRBV28 to TRBJ2-2, with D tentatively TRBD2 (5 bases). This CDR3 comprises 17 residues. Germline assignment: CDR1 MDHEN and CDR2 SYDVKM. The CDR3 region is CASSFRNRLTITGEPFF. The CDR3 DNA sequence: TGTGCCAGCAGTTTCCGAAACAGATTAACAATCACCGGGGAGCCGTTTTTT.